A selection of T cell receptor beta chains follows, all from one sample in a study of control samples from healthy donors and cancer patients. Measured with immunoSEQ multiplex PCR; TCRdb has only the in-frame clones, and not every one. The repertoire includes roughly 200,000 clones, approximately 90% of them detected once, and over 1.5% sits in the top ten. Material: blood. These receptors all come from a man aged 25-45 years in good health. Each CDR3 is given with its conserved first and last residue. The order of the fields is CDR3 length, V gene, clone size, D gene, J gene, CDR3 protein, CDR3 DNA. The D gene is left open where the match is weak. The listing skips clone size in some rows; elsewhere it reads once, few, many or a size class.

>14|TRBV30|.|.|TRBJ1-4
CAWSVGNSGEKLFF
TGTGCCTGGAGTGTAGGGAATAGCGGTGAAAAACTGTTTTTT
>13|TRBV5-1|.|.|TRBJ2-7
CASSLPGIGEQYF
TGCGCCAGCAGCTTGCCAGGGATCGGCGAGCAGTACTTC
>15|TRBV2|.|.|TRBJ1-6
CASSEGLLRGSPLHF
TGTGCCAGCAGTGAGGGACTCCTAAGGGGTTCACCCCTCCACTTT
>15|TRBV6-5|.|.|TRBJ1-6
CASSSAGGGWSPLHF
TGTGCCAGCAGCTCCGCGGGTGGGGGGTGGTCACCCCTCCACTTT
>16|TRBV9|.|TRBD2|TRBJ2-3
CASSIKRGLSTDTQYF
TGTGCCAGCAGCATAAAGCGGGGGCTAAGCACAGATACGCAGTATTTT
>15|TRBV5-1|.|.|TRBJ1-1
CASSPSINQNTEAFF
TGCGCCAGCAGCCCTTCCATTAATCAGAACACTGAAGCTTTCTTT
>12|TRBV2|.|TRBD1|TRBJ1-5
CASTRGNQPQHF
TGTGCCAGCACCAGGGGGAATCAGCCCCAGCATTTT
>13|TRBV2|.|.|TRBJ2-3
CASSRDRTDTQYF
TGTGCCAGCAGTCGGGACCGCACAGATACGCAGTATTTT
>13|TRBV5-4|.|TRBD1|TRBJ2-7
CASGTGGSYEQYF
TGTGCCAGCGGAACAGGGGGCTCCTACGAGCAGTACTTC
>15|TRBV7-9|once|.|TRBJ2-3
CASSLPLAEGDTQYF
TGTGCCAGCAGCTTGCCTTTAGCGGAGGGGGATACGCAGTATTTT
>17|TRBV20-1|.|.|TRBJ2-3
CSASSLQGSNVADTQYF
TGCAGTGCTAGTTCCCTCCAGGGTAGCAACGTCGCAGATACGCAGTATTTT
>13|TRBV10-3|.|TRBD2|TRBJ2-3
CATMRGSSDTQYF
TGTGCCACGATGCGGGGGAGTTCAGATACGCAGTATTTT
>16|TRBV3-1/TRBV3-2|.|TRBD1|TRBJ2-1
CASSRQTGFSYNEQFF
TGTGCCAGCAGCCGCCAGACAGGGTTCTCCTACAATGAGCAGTTCTTC
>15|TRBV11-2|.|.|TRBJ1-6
CASNLVRGTGSPLHF
TGTGCCAGCAACCTAGTGAGGGGTACAGGATCACCCCTCCACTTT
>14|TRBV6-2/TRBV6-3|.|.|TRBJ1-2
CAGSYSTANYGYTF
TGTGCCGGCAGTTACTCGACAGCTAACTATGGCTACACCTTC
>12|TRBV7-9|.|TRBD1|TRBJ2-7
CASSSTGLEQYF
TGTGCCAGCAGCTCGACAGGGCTCGAGCAGTACTTC
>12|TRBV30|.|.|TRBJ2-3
CAWSVITDTQYF
TGTGCCTGGAGTGTAATCACAGATACGCAGTATTTT
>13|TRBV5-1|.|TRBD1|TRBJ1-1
CASRGQDNTEAFF
TGCGCCAGCAGGGGACAGGATAACACTGAAGCTTTCTTT
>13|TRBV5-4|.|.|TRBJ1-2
CASSFNQPGQDTF
TGTGCCAGCAGCTTCAACCAACCGGGCCAAGACACCTTC
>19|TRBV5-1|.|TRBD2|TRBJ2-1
CASSLVLAGGSSSYNEQFF
TGCGCCAGCAGCTTGGTCTTAGCGGGGGGTTCAAGCTCCTACAATGAGCAGTTCTTC
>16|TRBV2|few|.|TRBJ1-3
CATLGTEDMTGNTIYF
TGTGCCACCCTAGGGACGGAGGACATGACTGGAAACACCATATATTTT
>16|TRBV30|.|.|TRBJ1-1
CAWSEGRTFMNTEAFF
TGTGCCTGGAGTGAGGGACGGACATTTATGAACACTGAAGCTTTCTTT
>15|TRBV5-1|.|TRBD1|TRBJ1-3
CASSLEDRVGNTIYF
TGCGCCAGCAGCTTGGAAGACAGGGTTGGAAACACCATATATTTT
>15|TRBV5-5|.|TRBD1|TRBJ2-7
CASSPGQGAIYEQYF
TGTGCCAGCAGCCCCGGACAGGGGGCTATATACGAGCAGTACTTC
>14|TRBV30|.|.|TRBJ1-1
CAWSVGRGNTEAFF
TGTGCCTGGAGTGTAGGGCGCGGGAACACTGAAGCTTTCTTT
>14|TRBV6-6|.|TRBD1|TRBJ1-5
CASSSTGTNQPQHF
TGTGCCAGCAGCTCGACAGGGACTAATCAGCCCCAGCATTTT
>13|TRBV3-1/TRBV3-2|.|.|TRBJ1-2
CARILPPIMGYTF
TGTGCCAGAATTCTACCCCCTATCATGGGCTACACCTTC
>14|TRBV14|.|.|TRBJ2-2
CASRLMQYTGELFF
TGTGCCAGCAGGCTTATGCAGTACACCGGGGAGCTGTTTTTT
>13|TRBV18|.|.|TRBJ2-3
CASSPDRTDTQYF
TGTGCCAGCTCCCCCGATCGCACAGATACGCAGTATTTT
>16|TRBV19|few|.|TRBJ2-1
CASSIDHSNSYNEQFF
TGTGCCAGTAGTATAGATCACAGTAACTCCTACAATGAGCAGTTCTTC
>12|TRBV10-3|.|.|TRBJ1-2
CAISEGGRGYTF
TGTGCCATCAGTGAGGGGGGGCGAGGCTACACCTTC
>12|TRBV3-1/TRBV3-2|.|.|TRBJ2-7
CASSQEDREQYF
TGTGCCAGCAGCCAAGAAGACAGGGAGCAGTACTTC
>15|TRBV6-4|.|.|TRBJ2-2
CASSAEWGSGGELFF
TGTGCCAGCAGTGCTGAGTGGGGTTCCGGCGGGGAGCTGTTTTTT
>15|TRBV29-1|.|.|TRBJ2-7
CSVERISLAPYEQYF
TGCAGCGTTGAAAGGATATCCCTAGCTCCCTACGAGCAGTACTTC
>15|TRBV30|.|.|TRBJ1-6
CAWSRTGGHNSPLHF
TGTGCCTGGAGTAGAACGGGGGGCCATAATTCACCCCTCCACTTT
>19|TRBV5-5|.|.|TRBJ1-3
CASSFGQSAASYSGNTIYF
TGTGCCAGCAGCTTTGGGCAGTCTGCGGCTTCTTACTCTGGAAACACCATATATTTT
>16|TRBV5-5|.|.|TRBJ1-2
CASSVGPGLRIYGYTF
TGTGCCAGCAGCGTTGGTCCGGGACTGAGAATCTATGGCTACACCTTC
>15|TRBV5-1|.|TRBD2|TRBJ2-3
CASRRPGLVTDTQYF
TGCGCCAGCAGGCGACCGGGACTAGTGACAGATACGCAGTATTTT
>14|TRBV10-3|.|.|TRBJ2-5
CAISVVEGRETQYF
TGTGCCATCAGTGTGGTTGAAGGGCGAGAGACCCAGTACTTC
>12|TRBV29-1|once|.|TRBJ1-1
CSLNLRNTEAFF
TGCAGCCTCAACCTGAGGAACACTGAAGCTTTCTTT
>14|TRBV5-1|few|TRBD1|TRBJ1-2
CASSLGQGAEGYTF
TGCGCCAGCAGCCTGGGACAGGGGGCTGAAGGCTACACCTTC
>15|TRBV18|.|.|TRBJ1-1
CASSPPGGLNTEAFF
TGTGCCAGCTCACCACCGGGGGGCCTGAACACTGAAGCTTTCTTT
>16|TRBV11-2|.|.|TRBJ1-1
CASSFGTRLPNTEAFF
TGTGCCAGCAGCTTCGGGACACGCTTACCGAACACTGAAGCTTTCTTT
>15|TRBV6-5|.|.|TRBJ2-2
CASRGSGRFTGELFF
TGTGCCAGCAGGGGATCCGGCCGATTCACCGGGGAGCTGTTTTTT
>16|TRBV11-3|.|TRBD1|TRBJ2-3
CASSLDSGQGVDTQYF
TGTGCCAGCAGCTTAGATTCGGGACAGGGGGTCGATACGCAGTATTTT
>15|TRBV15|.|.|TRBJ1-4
CATSREGATNEKLFF
TGTGCCACCAGCAGAGAGGGAGCAACTAATGAAAAACTGTTTTTT
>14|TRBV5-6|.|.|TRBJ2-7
CASSLFQVYYEQYF
TGTGCCAGCAGCCTTTTCCAGGTGTACTACGAGCAGTACTTC
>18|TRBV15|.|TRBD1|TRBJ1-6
CATSRDRAGGSKNSPLHF
TGTGCCACCAGCAGAGATAGGGCAGGGGGCTCGAAGAATTCACCCCTCCACTTT
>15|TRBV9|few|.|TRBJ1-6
CASSGWDNTDSPLHF
TGTGCCAGCAGCGGGTGGGACAATACAGATTCACCCCTCCACTTT
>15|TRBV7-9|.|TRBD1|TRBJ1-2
CASSRGGQGNYGYTF
TGTGCCAGCAGCCGAGGGGGACAGGGGAACTATGGCTACACCTTC
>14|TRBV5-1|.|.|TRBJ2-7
CASSLDQHSYEQYF
TGCGCCAGCAGCTTGGATCAGCACTCCTACGAGCAGTACTTC
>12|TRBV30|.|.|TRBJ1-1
CAWEADGPEAFF
TGTGCCTGGGAGGCCGACGGTCCTGAAGCTTTCTTT
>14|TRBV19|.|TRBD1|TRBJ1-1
CASSRGLRDTEAFF
TGTGCCAGCTCCAGGGGGCTAAGGGACACTGAAGCTTTCTTT